This TCR beta chain was recorded in a study of identical twins. Every donor was a healthy Caucasian. This clonotype has ten or more counts. TCRdb reanalysed the 5' RACE reads using MiXCR and keeps one entry per CDR3 protein. The table includes approximately 590,000 distinct CDR3 sequences, more than 9% detected once. Trimming took 4 bases from V and 7 from J, leaving 10 bases between them. Germline lookup yields CDR1 SEHNR and CDR2 FQNEAQ (reference sequence). The CDR3 contains 12 residues. This sample was shared with a second study, whose subject was yellow fever vaccine responses in identical twins.

The V and J genes are TRBV7-9 and TRBJ1-1, with unresolved D. The sequence was obtained from a woman aged 18-29 years in good health. Material for sequencing was PBMCs. The CDR3 reads CASSSSADEAFF. In nucleotides, the CDR3 is TGTGCCAGCAGCTCGTCAGCCGATGAAGCTTTCTTT.